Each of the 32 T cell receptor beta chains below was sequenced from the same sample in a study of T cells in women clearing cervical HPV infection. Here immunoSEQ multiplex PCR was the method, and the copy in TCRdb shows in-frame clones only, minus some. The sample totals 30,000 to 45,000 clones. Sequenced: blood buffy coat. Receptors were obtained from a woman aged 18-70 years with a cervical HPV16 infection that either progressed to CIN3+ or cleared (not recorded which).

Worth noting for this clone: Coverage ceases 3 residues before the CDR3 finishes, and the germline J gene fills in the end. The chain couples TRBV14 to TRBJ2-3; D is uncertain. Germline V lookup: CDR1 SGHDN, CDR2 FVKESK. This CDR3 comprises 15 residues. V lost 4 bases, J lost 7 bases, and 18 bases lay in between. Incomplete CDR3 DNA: TGTGCCAGCAGCCCCCAAGGCGGTTTTATTAATACG. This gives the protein CASSPQGGFINT. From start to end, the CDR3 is CASSPQGGFINTQYF.

The DNA read from the CDR3 is TGTGCCAGTGGGTCGGGGAAGACG. Translation: CASGSGKT. The complete CDR3 sequence is CASGSGKTQYF. The genes are TRBV2 and TRBJ2-3, with a possible D match to TRBD2 (5 bases). With the read ending 3 residues before the CDR3 end, the germline J gene is used to fill in that end. CDR3 length: 11 residues. CDR1 and CDR2 from the germline V gene are SNHLY and FYNNEI. The full variable domain, in which reference TRBV2 and TRBJ2-3 provide the parts outside the CDR3, is EPEVTQTPSHQVTQMGQEVILRCVPISNHLYFYWYRQILGQKVEFLVSFYNNEISEKSEIFDDQFSVERPDGSNFTLKIRSTKLEDSAMYFCASGSGKTQYFGPGTRLTVL.

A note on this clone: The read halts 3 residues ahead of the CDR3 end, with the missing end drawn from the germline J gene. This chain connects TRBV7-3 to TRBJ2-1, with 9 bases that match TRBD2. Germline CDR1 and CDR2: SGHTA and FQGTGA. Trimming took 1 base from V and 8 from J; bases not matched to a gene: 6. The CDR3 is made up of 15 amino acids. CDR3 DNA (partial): TGTGCCAGCAGCTTAAGGCGGGGGGGCCTGGATGAG. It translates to CASSLRRGGLDE. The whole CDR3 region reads CASSLRRGGLDEQFF.

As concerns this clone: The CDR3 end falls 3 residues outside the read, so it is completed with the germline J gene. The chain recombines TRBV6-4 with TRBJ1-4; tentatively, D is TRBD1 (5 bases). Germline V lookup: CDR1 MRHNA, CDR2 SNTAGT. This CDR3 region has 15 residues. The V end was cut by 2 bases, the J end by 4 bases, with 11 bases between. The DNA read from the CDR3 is TGTGCCAGCAGTGACGCAGGGCGCCTTAATGAAAAA. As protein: CASSDAGRLNEK. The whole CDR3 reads CASSDAGRLNEKLFF.

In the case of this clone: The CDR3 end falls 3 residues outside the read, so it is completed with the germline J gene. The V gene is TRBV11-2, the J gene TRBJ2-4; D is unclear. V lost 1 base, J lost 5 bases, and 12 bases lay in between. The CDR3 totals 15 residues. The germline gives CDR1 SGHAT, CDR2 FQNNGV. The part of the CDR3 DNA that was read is TGTGCCAGCAGCTTAGGCCCCGCTACTCAAAACATT. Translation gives CASSLGPATQNI. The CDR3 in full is CASSLGPATQNIQYF.

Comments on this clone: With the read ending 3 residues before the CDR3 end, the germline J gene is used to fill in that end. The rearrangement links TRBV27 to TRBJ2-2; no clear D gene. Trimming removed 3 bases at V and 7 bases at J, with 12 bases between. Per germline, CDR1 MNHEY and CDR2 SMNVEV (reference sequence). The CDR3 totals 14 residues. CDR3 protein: CASSFLRQRGELFF. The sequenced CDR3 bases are TGTGCCAGCAGTTTCCTCCGGCAGCGCGGGGAG.

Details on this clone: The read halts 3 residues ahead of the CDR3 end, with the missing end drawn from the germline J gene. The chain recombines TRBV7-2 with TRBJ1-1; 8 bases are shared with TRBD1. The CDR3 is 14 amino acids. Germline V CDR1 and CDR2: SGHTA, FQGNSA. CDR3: CASSLYAGGAEAFF. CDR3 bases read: TGTGCCAGCAGCCTATACGCAGGGGGCGCGGAA. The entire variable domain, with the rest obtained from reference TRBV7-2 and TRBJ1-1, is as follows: GAGVSQSPSNKVTEKGKDVELRCDPISGHTALYWYRQSLGQGLEFLIYFQGNSAPDKSGLPSDRFSAERTGGSVSTLTIQRTQQEDSAVYLCASSLYAGGAEAFFGQGTRLTVV.

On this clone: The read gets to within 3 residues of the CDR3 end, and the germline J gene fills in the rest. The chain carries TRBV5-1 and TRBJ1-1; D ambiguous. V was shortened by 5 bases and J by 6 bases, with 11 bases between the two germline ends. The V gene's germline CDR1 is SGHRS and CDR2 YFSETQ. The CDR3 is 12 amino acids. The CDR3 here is CASSAVGSEAFF. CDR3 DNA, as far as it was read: TGCGCCAGCAGTGCGGTAGGATCTGAA.

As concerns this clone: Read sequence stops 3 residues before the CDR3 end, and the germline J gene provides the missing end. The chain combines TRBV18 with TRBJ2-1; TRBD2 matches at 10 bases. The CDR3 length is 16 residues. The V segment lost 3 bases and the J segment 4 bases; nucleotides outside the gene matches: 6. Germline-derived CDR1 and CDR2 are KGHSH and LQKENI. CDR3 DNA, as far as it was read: TGTGCCAGCTCACCCGGGATAGCGGGGGGTTACAATGAG. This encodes CASSPGIAGGYNE. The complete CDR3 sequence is CASSPGIAGGYNEQFF.

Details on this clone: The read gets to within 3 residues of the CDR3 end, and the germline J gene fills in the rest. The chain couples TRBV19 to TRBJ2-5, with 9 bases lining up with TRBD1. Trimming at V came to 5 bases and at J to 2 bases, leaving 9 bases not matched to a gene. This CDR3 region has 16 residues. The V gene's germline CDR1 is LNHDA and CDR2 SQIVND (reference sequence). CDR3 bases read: TGTGCCAGTAGTTGGGGGGGACAGGGTTATCAAGAGACC. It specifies CASSWGGQGYQET. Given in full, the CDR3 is CASSWGGQGYQETQYF.

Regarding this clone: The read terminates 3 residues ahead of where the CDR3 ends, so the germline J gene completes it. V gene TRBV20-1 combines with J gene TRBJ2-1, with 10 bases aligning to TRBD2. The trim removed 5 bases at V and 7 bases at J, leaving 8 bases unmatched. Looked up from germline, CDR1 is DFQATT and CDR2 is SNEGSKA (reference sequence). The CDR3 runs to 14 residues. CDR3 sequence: CSAVSGGGLNEQFF. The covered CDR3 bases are TGCAGTGCTGTGAGCGGGGGGGGATTGAATGAG.

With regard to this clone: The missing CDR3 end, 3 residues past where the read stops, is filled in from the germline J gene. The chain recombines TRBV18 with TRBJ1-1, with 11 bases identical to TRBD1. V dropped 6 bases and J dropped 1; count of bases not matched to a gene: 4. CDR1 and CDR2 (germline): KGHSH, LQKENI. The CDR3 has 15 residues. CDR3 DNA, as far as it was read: TGTGCCAGCTCCCGGACAGGGGGCGAGAACACTGAA. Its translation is CASSRTGGENTE. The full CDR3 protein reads CASSRTGGENTEAFF.

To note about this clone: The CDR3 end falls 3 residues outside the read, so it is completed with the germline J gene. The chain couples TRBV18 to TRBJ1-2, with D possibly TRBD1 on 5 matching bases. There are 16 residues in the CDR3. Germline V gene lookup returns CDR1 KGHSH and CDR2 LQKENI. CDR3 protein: CASSATSGGLTDTYTF. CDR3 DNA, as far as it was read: TGTGCCAGCTCAGCGACTAGCGGGGGTCTCACAGATACC.

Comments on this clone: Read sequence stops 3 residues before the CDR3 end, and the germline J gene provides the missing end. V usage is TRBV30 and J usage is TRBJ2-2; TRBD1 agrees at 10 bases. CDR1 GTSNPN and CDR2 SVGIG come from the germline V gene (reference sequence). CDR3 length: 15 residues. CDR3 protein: CAWGRDRGKGSPLFF. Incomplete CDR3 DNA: TGTGCCTGGGGCCGGGACAGGGGAAAAGGGTCACCG.

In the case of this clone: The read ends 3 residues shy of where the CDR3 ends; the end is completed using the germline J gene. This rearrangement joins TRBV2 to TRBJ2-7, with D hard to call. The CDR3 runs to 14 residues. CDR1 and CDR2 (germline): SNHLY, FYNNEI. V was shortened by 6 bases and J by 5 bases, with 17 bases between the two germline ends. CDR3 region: CASRVQSASDEQYF. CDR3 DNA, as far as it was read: TGTGCCAGCAGAGTACAGTCAGCTTCGGACGAG.

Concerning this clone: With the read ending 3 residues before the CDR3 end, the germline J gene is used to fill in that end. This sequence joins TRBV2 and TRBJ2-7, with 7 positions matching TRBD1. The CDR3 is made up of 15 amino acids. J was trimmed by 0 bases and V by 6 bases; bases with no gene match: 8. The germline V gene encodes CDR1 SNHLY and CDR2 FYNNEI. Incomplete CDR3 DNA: TGTGCCAGCAGCGGGACAGAGCATCGCTCCTACGAG. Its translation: CASSGTEHRSYE. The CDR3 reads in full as CASSGTEHRSYEQYF.

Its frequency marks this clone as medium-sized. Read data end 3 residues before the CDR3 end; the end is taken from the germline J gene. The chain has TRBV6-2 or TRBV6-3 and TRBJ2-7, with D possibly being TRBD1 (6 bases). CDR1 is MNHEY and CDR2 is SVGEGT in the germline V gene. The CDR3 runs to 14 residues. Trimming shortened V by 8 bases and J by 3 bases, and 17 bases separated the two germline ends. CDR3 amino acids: CASLSYQGNYEQYF. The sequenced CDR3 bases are TGTGCCAGCCTCAGTTACCAGGGGAACTACGAG.

The part of the CDR3 DNA that was read is TGTGCCAGCAGCAAGCTTTTTATTGAA. This codes for CASSKLFIE. The entire CDR3 protein is CASSKLFIEAFF. The rearrangement uses TRBV5-6 and TRBJ1-1; D ambiguous. The sequenced fragment ends 3 residues before the CDR3 boundary, so the rest is inferred from the germline J gene. From germline, CDR1 is SGHDT and CDR2 YYEEEE. The germline V and J ends were trimmed by 4 bases and 7 bases, with 11 bases remaining between them. This CDR3 is built from 12 residues. The full variable domain, rest sourced from reference TRBV5-6 and TRBJ1-1, is DAGVTQSPTHLIKTRGQQVTLRCSPKSGHDTVSWYQQALGQGPQFIFQYYEEEERQRGNFPDRFSGHQFPNYSSELNVNALLLGDSALYLCASSKLFIEAFFGQGTRLTVV.

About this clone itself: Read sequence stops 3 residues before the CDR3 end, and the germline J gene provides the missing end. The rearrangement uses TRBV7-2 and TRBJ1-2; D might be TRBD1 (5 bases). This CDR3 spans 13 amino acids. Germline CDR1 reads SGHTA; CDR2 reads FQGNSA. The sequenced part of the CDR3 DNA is TGTGCCAGCAGTTTACAGGAGCACAGGGGC. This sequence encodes CASSLQEHRG. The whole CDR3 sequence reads CASSLQEHRGYTF.

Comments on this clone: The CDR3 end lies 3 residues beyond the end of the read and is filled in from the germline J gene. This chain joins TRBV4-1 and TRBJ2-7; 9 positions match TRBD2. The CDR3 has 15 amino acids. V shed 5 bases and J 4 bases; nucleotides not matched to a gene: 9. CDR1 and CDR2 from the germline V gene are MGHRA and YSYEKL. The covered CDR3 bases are TGCGCCAGCAGCACAGGAGGGACTAGCTTGTACGAG. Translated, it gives CASSTGGTSLYE. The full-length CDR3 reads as CASSTGGTSLYEQYF.

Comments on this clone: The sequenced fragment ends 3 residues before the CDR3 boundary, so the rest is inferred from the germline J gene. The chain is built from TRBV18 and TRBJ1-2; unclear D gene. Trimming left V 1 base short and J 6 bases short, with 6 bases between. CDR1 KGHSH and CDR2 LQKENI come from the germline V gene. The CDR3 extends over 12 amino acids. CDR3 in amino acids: CASSPLGHGYTF. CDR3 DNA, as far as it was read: TGTGCCAGCTCACCACTGGGCCATGGC.

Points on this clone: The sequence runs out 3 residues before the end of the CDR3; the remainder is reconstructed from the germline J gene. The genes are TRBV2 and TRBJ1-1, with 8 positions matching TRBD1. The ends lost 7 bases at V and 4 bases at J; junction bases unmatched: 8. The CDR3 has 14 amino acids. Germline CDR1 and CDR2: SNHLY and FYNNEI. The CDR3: CASIPTGVVTEAFF. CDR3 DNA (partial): TGTGCCAGCATTCCGACAGGGGTGGTCACTGAA.

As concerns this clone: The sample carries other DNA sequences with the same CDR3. The covered CDR3 bases are TGTGCCAGTAGGGACAGGGAAGAGAGGCAGCCC. It is translated as CASRDREERQP. The whole CDR3 sequence reads CASRDREERQPQHF. The chain carries TRBV19 and TRBJ1-5; 8 bases align to TRBD1. Coverage ceases 3 residues before the CDR3 finishes, and the germline J gene fills in the end. From germline, CDR1 is LNHDA and CDR2 SQIVND (reference sequence). J gave up 7 bases and V 6 bases, and 8 bases lay outside the gene matches. The CDR3 sequence is 14 residues long.

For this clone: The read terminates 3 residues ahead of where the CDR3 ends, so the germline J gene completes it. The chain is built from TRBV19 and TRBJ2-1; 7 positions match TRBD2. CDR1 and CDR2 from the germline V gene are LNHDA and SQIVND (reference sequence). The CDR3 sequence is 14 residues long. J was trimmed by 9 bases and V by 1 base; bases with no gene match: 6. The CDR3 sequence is CASSIGGGGSEQFF. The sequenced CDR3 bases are TGTGCCAGTAGTATAGGGGGGGGAGGGAGTGAG.

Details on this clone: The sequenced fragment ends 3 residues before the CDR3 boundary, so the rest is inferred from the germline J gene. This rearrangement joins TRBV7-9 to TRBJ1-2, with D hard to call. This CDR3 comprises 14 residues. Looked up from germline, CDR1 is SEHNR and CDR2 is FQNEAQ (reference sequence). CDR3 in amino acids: CASSFSGLTDTYTF. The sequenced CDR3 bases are TGTGCCAGCAGCTTTAGCGGACTCACAGATACC.

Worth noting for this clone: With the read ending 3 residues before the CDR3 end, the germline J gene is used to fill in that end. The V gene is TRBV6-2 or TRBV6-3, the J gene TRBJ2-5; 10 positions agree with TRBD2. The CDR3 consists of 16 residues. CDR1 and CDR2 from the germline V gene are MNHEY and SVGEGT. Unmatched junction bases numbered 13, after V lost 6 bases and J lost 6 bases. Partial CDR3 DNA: TGTGCCAGCAGCCGGCCCCTAGCGGGAGTTGGGAAGACC. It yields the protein CASSRPLAGVGKT. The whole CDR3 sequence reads CASSRPLAGVGKTQYF.

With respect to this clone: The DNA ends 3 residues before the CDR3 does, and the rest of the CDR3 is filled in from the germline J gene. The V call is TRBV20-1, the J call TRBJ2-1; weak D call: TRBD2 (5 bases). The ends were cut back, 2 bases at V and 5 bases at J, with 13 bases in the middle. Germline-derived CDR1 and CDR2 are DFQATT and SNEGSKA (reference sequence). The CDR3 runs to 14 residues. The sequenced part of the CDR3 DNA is TGCAGTGCTAGACCAGCGGAGGCCCACAATGAG. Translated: CSARPAEAHNE. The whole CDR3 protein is CSARPAEAHNEQFF.

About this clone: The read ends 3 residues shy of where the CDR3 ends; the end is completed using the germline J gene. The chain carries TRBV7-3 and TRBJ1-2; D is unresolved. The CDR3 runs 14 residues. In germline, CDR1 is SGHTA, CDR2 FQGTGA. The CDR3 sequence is CASSSLGGLDTYTF. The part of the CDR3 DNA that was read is TGTGCCAGCAGCTCTCTCGGCGGGTTAGATACC.

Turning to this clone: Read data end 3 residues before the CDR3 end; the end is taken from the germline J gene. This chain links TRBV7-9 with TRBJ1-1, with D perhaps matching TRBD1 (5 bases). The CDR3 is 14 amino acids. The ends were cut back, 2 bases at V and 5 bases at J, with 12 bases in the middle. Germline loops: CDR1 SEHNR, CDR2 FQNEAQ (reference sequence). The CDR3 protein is CASSLKGAMTEAFF. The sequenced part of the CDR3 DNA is TGTGCCAGCAGCTTAAAAGGGGCGATGACTGAA.

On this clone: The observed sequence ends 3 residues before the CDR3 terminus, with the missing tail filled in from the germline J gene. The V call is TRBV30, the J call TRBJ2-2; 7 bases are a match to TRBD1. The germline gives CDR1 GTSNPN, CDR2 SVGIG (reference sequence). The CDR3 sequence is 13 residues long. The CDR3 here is CASKQGINSPLFF. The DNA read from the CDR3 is TGTGCCTCTAAACAGGGGATTAATTCACCG.

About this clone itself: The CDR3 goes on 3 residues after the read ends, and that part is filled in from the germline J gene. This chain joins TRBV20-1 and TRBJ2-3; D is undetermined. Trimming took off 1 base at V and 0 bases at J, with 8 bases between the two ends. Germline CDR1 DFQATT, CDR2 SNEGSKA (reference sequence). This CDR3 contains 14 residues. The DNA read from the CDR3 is TGCAGTGCTAGAGTAGGGTTCAGCACAGATACG. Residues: CSARVGFSTDT. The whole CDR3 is CSARVGFSTDTQYF.

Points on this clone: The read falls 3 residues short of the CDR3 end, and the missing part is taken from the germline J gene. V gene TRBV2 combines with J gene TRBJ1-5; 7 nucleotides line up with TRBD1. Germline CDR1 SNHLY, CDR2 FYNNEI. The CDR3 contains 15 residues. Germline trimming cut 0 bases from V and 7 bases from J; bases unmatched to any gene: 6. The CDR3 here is CASSEAQGRGQPQHF. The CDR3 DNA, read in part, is TGTGCCAGCAGTGAAGCGCAGGGCAGGGGGCAGCCC.